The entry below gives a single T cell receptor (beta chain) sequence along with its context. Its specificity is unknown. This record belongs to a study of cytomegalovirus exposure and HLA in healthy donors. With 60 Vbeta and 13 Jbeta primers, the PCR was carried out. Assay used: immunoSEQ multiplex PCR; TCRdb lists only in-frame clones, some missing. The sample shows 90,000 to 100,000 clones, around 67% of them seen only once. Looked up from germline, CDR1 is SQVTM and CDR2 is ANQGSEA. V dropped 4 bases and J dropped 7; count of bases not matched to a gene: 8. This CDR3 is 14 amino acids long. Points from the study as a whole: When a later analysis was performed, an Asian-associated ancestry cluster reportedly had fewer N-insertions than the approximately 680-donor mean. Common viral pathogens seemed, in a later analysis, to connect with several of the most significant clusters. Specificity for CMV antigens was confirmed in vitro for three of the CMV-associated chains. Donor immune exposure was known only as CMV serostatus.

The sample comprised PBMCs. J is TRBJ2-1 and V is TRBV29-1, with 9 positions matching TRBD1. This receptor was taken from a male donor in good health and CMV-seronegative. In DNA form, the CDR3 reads TGCAGCGTTGTACAGGGGGCGAAGGGAAATGAGCAGTTCTTC. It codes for CSVVQGAKGNEQFF.